One and the same sample provided the 3 T cell receptor beta chains below, sequenced in a study of beta chain features in type 1 diabetes (dated by TCRdb to 2017 to 2018). The library came from the immunoSEQ multiplex PCR assay. The High Capacity cDNA Reverse Transcription Kit was used to reverse transcribe all of the isolated RNA, meaning that expressed TCRB transcripts were what got sequenced. The source is immuneACCESS, and TCRdb retained only in-frame sequences with V and J called. Part of the clones is not carried over; for the studies checked, unresolved V genes explain less than half of this, and the remainder is unexplained. Here the sample has roughly 300,000 clones; 6.5% to 10% occur a single time. The ten biggest clones cover less than 0.5% of the sample. The sequenced sample consisted of central memory CD4+ T cells from blood. Receptor source: a woman aged 18-29 years in good health.

The chain combines TRBV5-4 with TRBJ2-3; no clear D. The V and J ends lost 4 bases and 8 bases respectively, with 11 bases between them. From germline, CDR1 is SGHNT and CDR2 YYREEE (reference sequence). The CDR3 is 12 residues long. The CDR3 bases are TGTGCCAGCAGCCCCCGGTGGGGTACGCAGTATTTT. The encoded protein is CASSPRWGTQYF. Full variable domain (rest looked up from reference TRBV5-4 and TRBJ2-3): ETGVTQSPTHLIKTRGQQVTLRCSSQSGHNTVSWYQQALGQGPQFIFQYYREEENGRGNFPPRFSGLQFPNYSSELNVNALELDDSALYLCASSPRWGTQYFGPGTRLTVL.

The rearrangement uses TRBV5-1 and TRBJ2-3; D not certain. Trimming removed 5 bases from V and 8 bases from J, with 12 bases in between. The CDR3 totals 12 residues. CDR1 is SGHRS and CDR2 is YFSETQ in the germline V gene. This CDR3 is CASSGSHGTQYF. The CDR3 DNA is TGCGCCAGCAGTGGTTCCCATGGTACGCAGTATTTT. Full variable domain (missing parts from reference TRBV5-1 and TRBJ2-3): KAGVTQTPRYLIKTRGQQVTLSCSPISGHRSVSWYQQTPGQGLQFLFEYFSETQRNKGNFPGRFSGRQFSNSRSEMNVSTLELGDSALYLCASSGSHGTQYFGPGTRLTVL.

Concerning this clone itself: This clone may be a read error of a much larger clone one base away. This chain uses TRBV18 with TRBJ2-1; TRBD2 aligns across 9 bases. The ends lost 0 bases at V and 9 bases at J; junction bases unmatched: 18. From germline, CDR1 is KGHSH and CDR2 LQKENI. This CDR3 has 19 amino acids. In nucleotides, the CDR3 is TGTGCCAGCTCACCACCTAGCCCGGCGGGAGGGCTAGGGAAACGTGAGCAGTTCTTC. Its translation is CASSPPSPAGGLGKREQFF.